The 31 T cell receptor beta chains in this list originate from one sample, sequenced in a study of blood T cell repertoires in COVID-19. Profiling relied on immunoSEQ multiplex PCR, and the TCRdb table lists in-frame clones only, not all of them. The sample lists 100,000 to 150,000 clones, less than 90% occurring once. The specimen sequenced was peripheral blood. The source is a woman aged 25 to 39 who had recovered from COVID-19.

V gene TRBV4-1 combines with J gene TRBJ2-3; 9 bases line up with TRBD1. Germline assignment: CDR1 MGHRA and CDR2 YSYEKL. The CDR3 consists of 15 residues. With V trimmed by 4 bases and J by 1 base, 3 bases remained unmatched. The CDR3 nucleotides read TGCGCCAGCAGCCTTAGGACAGGGGGCACAGATACGCAGTATTTT. It yields the protein CASSLRTGGTDTQYF.

V usage is TRBV9 and J usage is TRBJ1-1; no firm D call. In germline, CDR1 is SGDLS, CDR2 YYNGEE. The V end was cut by 3 bases, the J end by 3 bases, with 9 bases between. This CDR3 region has 13 residues. The CDR3 sequence is CASSGIGDTEAFF. The CDR3 coding sequence is TGTGCCAGCAGCGGGATCGGGGACACTGAAGCTTTCTTT.

This sequence joins TRBV18 and TRBJ2-5, with D unclear. The CDR3 totals 13 residues. Trimming took off 3 bases at V and 4 bases at J, with 9 bases between the two ends. CDR1 and CDR2 from the germline V gene are KGHSH and LQKENI. The CDR3 sequence is CASSPPQRETQYF. The CDR3 nucleotides are TGTGCCAGCTCACCCCCTCAGCGAGAGACCCAGTACTTC.

The genes are TRBV6-5 and TRBJ2-1, with 12 nucleotides matching TRBD1. The germline V gene encodes CDR1 MNHEY and CDR2 SVGAGI. The length of the CDR3 is 16 residues. V lost 4 bases and J lost 5; bases outside the gene matches: 6. The CDR3 sequence: CASSSPGTGGHNEQFF. DNA of the CDR3: TGTGCCAGCAGTTCGCCCGGGACAGGGGGCCACAATGAGCAGTTCTTC.

The chain employs TRBV27 and TRBJ2-5; TRBD2 matches at 8 bases. The J segment lost 5 bases and the V segment lost 5 bases, leaving 4 bases of the junction unmatched. CDR3 length: 13 residues. Germline CDR1 is MNHEY and CDR2 is SMNVEV (reference sequence). CDR3 DNA sequence: TGTGCCAGCAGTACCAAGCGGGGGGAGACCCAGTACTTC. It is translated as CASSTKRGETQYF.

V and J are TRBV5-1 and TRBJ2-5; D perhaps matches TRBD1 (6 bases). This CDR3 comprises 16 residues. Germline loops: CDR1 SGHRS, CDR2 YFSETQ. Trimming removed 0 bases from V and 3 bases from J, with 15 bases in between. Here the CDR3 reads CASSLELDRPKETQYF. CDR3 DNA sequence: TGCGCCAGCAGCTTGGAACTAGACAGGCCTAAAGAGACCCAGTACTTC.

The chain has TRBV28 and TRBJ2-7; 7 positions agree with TRBD1. Looked up from germline, CDR1 is MDHEN and CDR2 is SYDVKM. Trimming cost V 5 bases and J 2 bases; bases outside gene matches: 12. This CDR3 has 16 residues. The CDR3 is CASSGTAWGSPYEQYF. The CDR3 DNA reads TGTGCCAGCAGTGGGACAGCCTGGGGGTCCCCCTACGAGCAGTACTTC.

V and J are TRBV29-1 and TRBJ1-5; no reliable D call. Germline CDR1 and CDR2: SQVTM and ANQGSEA. V lost 5 bases to trimming and J lost 8 bases, with 16 bases between them. CDR3 length: 13 amino acids. CDR3 residues: CSVSTEPREPQHF. In DNA form, the CDR3 reads TGCAGCGTTTCCACAGAACCCCGAGAGCCCCAGCATTTT.

The V call is TRBV7-8, the J call TRBJ2-7, with 9 positions matching TRBD2. The CDR3 covers 14 residues. Germline lookup yields CDR1 SGHVS and CDR2 FQNEAQ. V trimming: 1 base; J trimming: 6 bases; junction bases outside the gene matches: 4. This CDR3 reads CASSLGGRAGEQYF. CDR3 in DNA: TGTGCCAGCAGCTTAGGCGGGAGGGCCGGCGAGCAGTACTTC.

This chain uses TRBV3-1 (or the pseudogene TRBV3-2) with TRBJ2-3, with a weak D call TRBD2 (6 bases). The ends were cut back, 1 base at V and 6 bases at J, with 14 bases in the middle. The CDR3 sequence is 15 residues long. CDR1 LGHDT and CDR2 YNNKEL come from the germline V gene (reference sequence). CDR3: CASSQGTGVPDTQYF. CDR3 nucleotide sequence: TGTGCCAGCAGCCAAGGAACGGGGGTCCCCGATACGCAGTATTTT.

The J gene is TRBJ2-3, the V gene TRBV20-1; D remains ambiguous. CDR3 length: 13 amino acids. V was trimmed by 3 bases and J by 4 bases, leaving 11 bases between them. In germline, CDR1 is DFQATT, CDR2 SNEGSKA (reference sequence). The CDR3 DNA sequence: TGCAGTGCTAGTTCCGGTTCGGCAGATACGCAGTATTTT. Protein sequence: CSASSGSADTQYF.

The V and J genes are TRBV2 and TRBJ2-3; D is possibly TRBD2 (5 bases). The CDR3 has 13 residues. Germline values: CDR1 SNHLY, CDR2 FYNNEI. The V end lost 6 bases, the J end lost 6 bases, and 13 bases lay between the germline ends. The CDR3 nucleotides are TGTGCCAGCAGAGTGGTCCCGGGGGATACGCAGTATTTT. Encoded protein: CASRVVPGDTQYF. Together with reference TRBV2 and TRBJ2-3, the CDR3 gives the full variable domain: EPEVTQTPSHQVTQMGQEVILRCVPISNHLYFYWYRQILGQKVEFLVSFYNNEISEKSEIFDDQFSVERPDGSNFTLKIRSTKLEDSAMYFCASRVVPGDTQYFGPGTRLTVL.

The chain recombines TRBV7-3 with TRBJ1-1, with D possibly matching TRBD1 (5 bases). Germline CDR1 SGHTA, CDR2 FQGTGA. This CDR3 comprises 12 residues. V was pared by 6 bases and J by 5 bases, with 10 bases between. In DNA form, the CDR3 reads TGTGCCAGCAGTTCCGGGGGGACTGAAGCTTTCTTT. It encodes CASSSGGTEAFF.

V usage is TRBV6-5 and J usage is TRBJ2-3, with D possibly TRBD2 on 6 matching bases. Trimming removed 6 bases at V and 1 base at J, with 14 bases between. This CDR3 contains 15 residues. Per the germline V gene, CDR1 is MNHEY and CDR2 is SVGAGI. This CDR3 reads CASSQTGGGTDTQYF. In nucleotides, the CDR3 is TGTGCCAGCAGCCAAACCGGGGGTGGCACAGATACGCAGTATTTT.

The rearrangement links TRBV4-1 to TRBJ1-1; D not resolved. V was trimmed by 4 bases and J by 8 bases, leaving 17 bases between them. The CDR3 has 14 residues. The germline V gene encodes CDR1 MGHRA and CDR2 YSYEKL. DNA of the CDR3: TGCGCCAGCAGCCCGAGCCCCTTAGAACTGGAAGCTTTCTTT. Translated, it gives CASSPSPLELEAFF.

The chain couples TRBV20-1 to TRBJ2-7, with TRBD2 matching over 7 bases. V was clipped by 3 bases and J by 3 bases; unmatched bases: 8. The CDR3 consists of 14 residues. Germline V gene data show CDR1 as DFQATT and CDR2 as SNEGSKA (reference sequence). The CDR3 region has the DNA TGCAGTGCTAGTAGTAGCGGGCAATACTACGAGCAGTACTTC. It is translated as CSASSSGQYYEQYF.

This clone turned up a few times. The CDR3 region is CASSLEGVRPQHF. In nucleotides, the CDR3 is TGTGCCAGCAGTTTAGAGGGGGTGAGGCCCCAGCATTTT. The chain combines TRBV12-3 or TRBV12-4 with TRBJ1-5, with D possibly being TRBD1 (6 bases). The V end lost 1 base, the J end lost 9 bases, and 10 bases lay between the germline ends. The CDR3 extends over 13 amino acids.

The chain is built from TRBV18 and TRBJ1-3; D is perhaps TRBD1 (5 bases). This CDR3 has 13 amino acids. V dropped 2 bases and J dropped 4 bases, with 6 bases sitting between them. The germline CDR1 and CDR2 sequences are KGHSH and LQKENI. The CDR3 region is CASSPDSGNTIYF. CDR3 nucleotides: TGTGCCAGCTCACCAGACAGCGGAAACACCATATATTTT.

This rearrangement joins TRBV7-9 to TRBJ1-4; TRBD1 aligns across 9 bases. Germline CDR1 reads SEHNR; CDR2 reads FQNEAQ (reference sequence). The CDR3 loop spans 14 amino acids. The ends lost 3 bases at V and 6 bases at J; junction bases unmatched: 2. The CDR3 DNA reads as TGTGCCAGCAGCTTGGGGGACAGGGATGAAAAACTGTTTTTT. It yields the protein CASSLGDRDEKLFF.

CDR3 protein: CASRDRVQETQYF. The CDR3 DNA reads as TGTGCCAGCAGGGACAGGGTCCAAGAGACCCAGTACTTC. This chain uses TRBV12-3 or TRBV12-4 with TRBJ2-5; 8 bases agree with TRBD1. The CDR3 contains 13 residues. V was clipped by 6 bases and J by 1 base; unmatched bases: 1.

This clone was observed once. The chain carries TRBV18 and TRBJ1-1; no firm D call. Germline-derived CDR1 and CDR2 are KGHSH and LQKENI. The CDR3 contains 14 residues. Trimming stripped 5 bases from V and 2 bases from J, with 12 bases between. CDR3 sequence: CASSLQTGNTEAFF. CDR3 sequence (DNA): TGTGCCAGCTCATTACAGACGGGAAACACTGAAGCTTTCTTT.

V usage is TRBV6-5 and J usage is TRBJ1-4, with D uncertain. Trimming stripped 6 bases from V and 6 bases from J, with 11 bases between. The CDR3 runs to 13 residues. Per germline, CDR1 MNHEY and CDR2 SVGAGI. For the CDR3, the DNA is TGTGCCAGCAGCCGCGACAAAGATGAAAAACTGTTTTTT. Its translation is CASSRDKDEKLFF.

The chain links TRBV4-2 to TRBJ1-2; TRBD1 agrees at 7 bases. The V gene's germline CDR1 is LGHNA and CDR2 YNFKEQ. The length of the CDR3 is 15 residues. The V segment lost 1 base and the J segment 4 bases; nucleotides outside the gene matches: 6. The CDR3, as DNA: TGTGCCAGCAGCCAAGGCCGGGACAGAGTCTATGGCTACACCTTC. Translating gives CASSQGRDRVYGYTF.

The count of this clone is one. V and J are TRBV5-6 and TRBJ2-7, with 9 positions matching TRBD1. Trimming at V came to 5 bases and at J to 3 bases, leaving 6 bases not matched to a gene. The CDR3 contains 14 residues. Germline CDR1 and CDR2: SGHDT and YYEEEE. CDR3: CASSRTGVLYEQYF. CDR3 nucleotides: TGTGCCAGCAGTCGGACAGGGGTCCTCTACGAGCAGTACTTC. The full variable domain, completed using reference TRBV5-6 and TRBJ2-7, is DAGVTQSPTHLIKTRGQQVTLRCSPKSGHDTVSWYQQALGQGPQFIFQYYEEEERQRGNFPDRFSGHQFPNYSSELNVNALLLGDSALYLCASSRTGVLYEQYFGPGTRLTVT.

The chain uses TRBV29-1 and TRBJ2-7, with TRBD1 matching over 12 bases. The ends lost 6 bases at V and 4 bases at J; junction bases unmatched: 4. The CDR3 is made up of 13 amino acids. Germline V gene lookup returns CDR1 SQVTM and CDR2 ANQGSEA. CDR3 sequence reads: CSVPGQGAYEQYF. Written as DNA, the CDR3 is TGCAGCGTCCCGGGACAGGGGGCGTACGAGCAGTACTTC.

This clone has a count of ten or more. Other DNA sequences in the same sample also yield this CDR3. The chain carries TRBV27 and TRBJ1-1; a possible D gene is TRBD1 (6 bases). The CDR3 consists of 13 residues. Germline CDR1 reads MNHEY; CDR2 reads SMNVEV (reference sequence). V was pared by 2 bases and J by 4 bases, with 8 bases between. The CDR3 reads CASSLRGSTEAFF. CDR3 coding DNA: TGTGCCAGCAGTTTAAGGGGGAGCACTGAAGCTTTCTTT.

This clone occurred a few times. The genes are TRBV15 and TRBJ2-4; 7 nucleotides line up with TRBD1. The CDR3 loop spans 14 amino acids. The V segment lost 2 bases and the J segment 6 bases; nucleotides outside the gene matches: 4. Germline CDR1 reads LNHNV; CDR2 reads YYDKDF (reference sequence). The CDR3 DNA follows: TGTGCCACCAGCAGAACAGGGGTAGGAAACATTCAGTACTTC. Its protein product is CATSRTGVGNIQYF.

The rearrangement links TRBV5-1 to TRBJ1-2, with TRBD1 identical over 7 bases. V lost 0 bases and J lost 8; bases outside the gene matches: 7. This CDR3 comprises 14 residues. The germline V gene encodes CDR1 SGHRS and CDR2 YFSETQ. The CDR3 sequence is CASSLDDRERGYTF. The CDR3 DNA is TGCGCCAGCAGCTTGGACGACAGGGAAAGGGGCTACACCTTC.

This clone was seen a few times. The chain is built from TRBV19 and TRBJ1-4, with 7 nucleotides matching TRBD1. V was pared by 6 bases and J by 1 base, with 5 bases of the junction left unmatched. This CDR3 is built from 15 residues. CDR1 is LNHDA and CDR2 is SQIVND in the germline V gene (reference sequence). CDR3 nucleotides: TGTGCCAGTAGGACAGGGTGGGGAACTAATGAAAAACTGTTTTTT. Amino acids: CASRTGWGTNEKLFF. Supplemented by reference TRBV19 and TRBJ1-4, the full variable domain reads DGGITQSPKYLFRKEGQNVTLSCEQNLNHDAMYWYRQDPGQGLRLIYYSQIVNDFQKGDIAEGYSVSREKKESFPLTVTSAQKNPTAFYLCASRTGWGTNEKLFFGSGTQLSVL.

DNA of the CDR3: TGTGCCAGTAGTATAGATAACCAGGGTCGGGCAGATACGCAGTATTTT. Translated, it gives CASSIDNQGRADTQYF. The rearrangement joins TRBV19 to TRBJ2-3; a possible D gene is TRBD1 (5 bases). This CDR3 comprises 16 residues. Trimming took off 0 bases at V and 4 bases at J, with 14 bases between the two ends. The germline V gene has CDR1 LNHDA and CDR2 SQIVND (reference sequence).

This clone was picked up a small number of times. The chain is built from TRBV5-8 and TRBJ2-7; TRBD1 matches at 10 bases. Germline V lookup: CDR1 SGHTS, CDR2 YDEGEE. CDR3 length: 15 amino acids. Unmatched junction bases numbered 2, after V lost 0 bases and J lost 2 bases. This chain's CDR3 is CASSLETGGTYEQYF. Here the CDR3 DNA reads TGTGCCAGCAGCTTGGAGACAGGGGGCACCTACGAGCAGTACTTC. The full variable domain, completed using reference TRBV5-8 and TRBJ2-7, is EAGVTQSPTHLIKTRGQQATLRCSPISGHTSVYWYQQALGLGLQFLLWYDEGEERNRGNFPPRFSGRQFPNYSSELNVNALELEDSALYLCASSLETGGTYEQYFGPGTRLTVT.